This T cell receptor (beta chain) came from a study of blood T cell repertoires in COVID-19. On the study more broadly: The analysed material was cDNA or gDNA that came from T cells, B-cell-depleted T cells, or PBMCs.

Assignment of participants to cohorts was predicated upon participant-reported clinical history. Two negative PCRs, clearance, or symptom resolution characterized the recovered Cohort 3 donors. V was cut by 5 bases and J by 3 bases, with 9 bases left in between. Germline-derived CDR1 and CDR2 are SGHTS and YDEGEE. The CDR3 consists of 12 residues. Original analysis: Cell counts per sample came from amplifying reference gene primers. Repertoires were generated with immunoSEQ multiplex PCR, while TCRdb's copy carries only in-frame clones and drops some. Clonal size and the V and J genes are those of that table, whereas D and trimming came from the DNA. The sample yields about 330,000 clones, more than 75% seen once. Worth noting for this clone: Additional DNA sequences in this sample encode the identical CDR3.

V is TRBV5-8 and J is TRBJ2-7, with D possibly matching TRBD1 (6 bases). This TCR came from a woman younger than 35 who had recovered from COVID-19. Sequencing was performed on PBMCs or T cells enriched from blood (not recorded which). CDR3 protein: CASSSDSYEQYF. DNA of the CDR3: TGTGCCAGCAGTTCGGACAGCTACGAGCAGTACTTC.